The clone carrying this TCR beta chain was counted only a few times. Its antigen remains unidentified. This sample was taken from a study of lymphopenia after photon versus proton radiotherapy. The CDR3 contains 15 residues. V lost 0 bases to trimming and J lost 2 bases, with 12 bases between them. CDR1 SGHRS and CDR2 YFSETQ come from the germline V gene. Study-level findings and limits: A bigger post-nadir fall in TCR diversity correlated inversely with survival time in deceased patients. Only patients who died were analyzed for survival; proton advantage is unproven. After the lymphocyte nadir, photon-treated repertoires showed oligoclonal expansion, especially of CD8+ Temra cells. Under photons, naive T cells and diversity fell while effector/memory populations rose.

Using immunoSEQ multiplex PCR, the repertoire was profiled, and TCRdb retains in-frame clones only, with some absent. The table lists 150,000 to 200,000 clones, more than 85% of them singletons, with approximately 4.8% in the top ten. The rearrangement joins TRBV5-1 to TRBJ2-7; no definite D call. The source is a man aged 45 to 65 with gastric cancer. The sequencing here drew on peripheral blood, taken from a patient treated with photon-based radiotherapy. The CDR3 DNA is TGCGCCAGCAGCTTGGACGGGTCACCGGCCTACGAGCAGTACTTC. Its protein is CASSLDGSPAYEQYF.